One and the same sample provided the 5 T cell receptor beta chains below, sequenced in a study of blood T cell repertoires in COVID-19. Assay used: immunoSEQ multiplex PCR; TCRdb lists only in-frame clones, some missing. Of some 250,000 clones listed, about three quarters were seen once; the top ten hold over 3%. The specimen was peripheral blood. The receptors were gathered from an elderly woman with acute or convalescent COVID-19.

This rearrangement joins TRBV18 to TRBJ1-5; 7 nucleotides line up with TRBD1. V shed 5 bases, J shed 2 bases, and the junction held 6 bases outside the gene matches. This CDR3 has 15 residues. Germline values: CDR1 KGHSH, CDR2 LQKENI. Here the CDR3 DNA reads TGTGCCAGCTCATCGGGACAGAGGGGCAATCAGCCCCAGCATTTT. This translates into CASSSGQRGNQPQHF.

This chain uses TRBV2 with TRBJ1-2; a weak D match, TRBD1 (5 bases). This CDR3 has 14 residues. Germline V gene lookup returns CDR1 SNHLY and CDR2 FYNNEI. V shed 7 bases and J shed 4 bases, with 16 bases lying between them. CDR3 in DNA: TGTGCCAGCACCCCGGGGGGGGGTATCTATGGCTACACCTTC. Translating it yields CASTPGGGIYGYTF. Full variable domain (missing parts from reference TRBV2 and TRBJ1-2): EPEVTQTPSHQVTQMGQEVILRCVPISNHLYFYWYRQILGQKVEFLVSFYNNEISEKSEIFDDQFSVERPDGSNFTLKIRSTKLEDSAMYFCASTPGGGIYGYTFGSGTRLTVV.

This rearrangement joins TRBV24-1 to TRBJ2-5, with TRBD2 identical over 11 bases. The CDR3 loop spans 16 amino acids. The junction had 8 bases not matched to a gene; V was cut back by 2 bases and J by 7 bases. Germline CDR1 and CDR2: KGHDR and SFDVKD. CDR3 protein: CATSDSSGGSSATQYF. CDR3 sequence (DNA): TGTGCCACCAGTGATTCTAGCGGGGGGTCGAGTGCGACCCAGTACTTC.

This chain links TRBV5-4 with TRBJ2-1; 11 nucleotides agree with TRBD2. The CDR3 contains 17 residues. The germline gives CDR1 SGHNT, CDR2 YYREEE (reference sequence). V lost 0 bases, J lost 6 bases, and 8 bases stayed unmatched. The CDR3 DNA is TGTGCCAGCAGCTTGGGATTGGGTAGCGGGAGGGCCAATGAGCAGTTCTTC. It specifies CASSLGLGSGRANEQFF.

Concerning this clone itself: Other DNA sequences of this sample code for an identical CDR3. This sequence joins TRBV2 and TRBJ2-3, with a tentative D call TRBD1 (6 bases). Per the germline V gene, CDR1 is SNHLY and CDR2 is FYNNEI. Trimming stripped 4 bases from V and 1 base from J, with 6 bases between. The CDR3 runs to 13 residues. The CDR3 nucleotides are TGTGCCAGCAGTGGACAGGGCACAGATACGCAGTATTTT. Encoded protein: CASSGQGTDTQYF. The entire variable domain, with the rest obtained from reference TRBV2 and TRBJ2-3, is as follows: EPEVTQTPSHQVTQMGQEVILRCVPISNHLYFYWYRQILGQKVEFLVSFYNNEISEKSEIFDDQFSVERPDGSNFTLKIRSTKLEDSAMYFCASSGQGTDTQYFGPGTRLTVL.